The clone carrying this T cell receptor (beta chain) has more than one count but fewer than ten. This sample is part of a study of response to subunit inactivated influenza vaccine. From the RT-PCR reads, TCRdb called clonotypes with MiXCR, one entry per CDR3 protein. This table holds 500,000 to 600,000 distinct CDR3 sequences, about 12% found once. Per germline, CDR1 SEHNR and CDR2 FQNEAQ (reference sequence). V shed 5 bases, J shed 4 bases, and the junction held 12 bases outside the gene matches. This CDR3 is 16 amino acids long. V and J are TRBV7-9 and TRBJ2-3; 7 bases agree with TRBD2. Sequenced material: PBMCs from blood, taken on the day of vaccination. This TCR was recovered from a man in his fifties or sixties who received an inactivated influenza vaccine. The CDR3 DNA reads TGTGCCAGCAGCCCCCGATCTGGACTAGTCTCAGATACGCAGTATTTT. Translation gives CASSPRSGLVSDTQYF.